A single sample is the source of the 24 T cell receptor beta chains below, sequenced in a study of T cell repertoires in cytomegalovirus infection. Antigen specificity for these receptors is unknown. A single record per CDR3 protein comes from TCRdb applying MiXCR to the reads. Counted here are about 160,000 distinct CDR3 sequences, about 20% occurring once; the ten biggest clones make up 20% to 30%. The material sequenced was CD8+ T cells from cultured PBMCs, taken from culture after CMV antigen stimulation. The receptor source for this set is a human donor in good health (CMV status not recorded). Some clones in this sample may be carry-over from other donors' samples.

This clonotype came up a few times. The chain couples TRBV6-2 or TRBV6-3 to TRBJ1-5, with D tentatively TRBD1 (5 bases). Germline V CDR1 and CDR2: MNHEY, SVGEGT. This CDR3 region has 14 residues. V lost 2 bases and J 6 bases, leaving 11 bases between the germline ends. CDR3 bases: TGTGCCAGCAGTTACGGCCAGGGAGCTCAGCCCCAGCATTTT. It translates to CASSYGQGAQPQHF.

This clonotype came up a few times. The rearrangement joins TRBV7-6 to TRBJ1-3, with no clear D. The CDR3 length is 15 residues. V lost 4 bases, J lost 0 bases, and 10 bases lay in between. Looked up from germline, CDR1 is SGHVS and CDR2 is FNYEAQ. The CDR3 reads CASSSSAASGNTIYF. The DNA of the CDR3 is TGTGCCAGCAGCTCGAGCGCAGCCTCTGGAAACACCATATATTTT.

The chain uses TRBV27 and TRBJ1-5; D possibly corresponds to TRBD1 (5 bases). The germline V gene has CDR1 MNHEY and CDR2 SMNVEV (reference sequence). The CDR3 totals 14 residues. V gave up 3 bases and J gave up 2 bases, with 8 bases separating them. This CDR3 is CASSFGAGNQPQHF. CDR3 in DNA: TGTGCCAGCAGTTTCGGGGCTGGCAATCAGCCCCAGCATTTT.

Points on this clonotype: A clone one base away is much larger, so this may be a read error. This chain connects TRBV12-3 or TRBV12-4 to TRBJ2-3; 11 nucleotides agree with TRBD2. V lost 6 bases to trimming and J lost 2 bases; unmatched junction nucleotides: 4. The CDR3 runs 15 residues. DNA for the CDR3: TGTGCCAGCAGCCTACTAGCGGGGGACACAGATACGCAGTATTTT. It translates to CASSLLAGDTDTQYF.

This clonotype was seen more than once but under ten times. This chain joins TRBV7-2 and TRBJ2-1; 8 bases align to TRBD1. The junction had 7 bases not matched to a gene; V was cut back by 4 bases and J by 5 bases. Germline V gene lookup returns CDR1 SGHTA and CDR2 FQGNSA. The CDR3 loop spans 15 amino acids. The CDR3 sequence: CASSYRQGNDNEQFF. CDR3 coding DNA: TGTGCCAGCAGCTATAGACAGGGGAACGACAATGAGCAGTTCTTC.

This clonotype occurred a few times. The V gene is TRBV5-1, the J gene TRBJ1-1, with 9 bases aligning to TRBD1. The CDR3 runs 16 residues. V shed 0 bases and J 1 base; nucleotides not matched to a gene: 4. Germline assignment: CDR1 SGHRS and CDR2 YFSETQ. The chain's CDR3 is CASSLAWTGENTEAFF. The CDR3 bases are TGCGCCAGCAGCTTGGCCTGGACAGGGGAGAACACTGAAGCTTTCTTT.

This clonotype was counted between two and nine times. This sequence joins TRBV7-2 and TRBJ1-6, with D unclear. Trimming shortened V by 1 base and J by 14 bases, and 9 bases separated the two germline ends. The CDR3 spans 12 residues. CDR1 is SGHTA and CDR2 is FQGNSA in the germline V gene. Here the CDR3 DNA reads TGTGCCAGCAGCTTAGTAGGTGGGTCCCTCCACTTT. Translated, it gives CASSLVGGSLHF.

This chain connects TRBV7-2 to TRBJ1-1; 9 bases map to TRBD1. Germline V gives CDR1 SGHTA, CDR2 FQGNSA. V trimming: 6 bases; J trimming: 6 bases; junction bases outside the gene matches: 5. The CDR3 length is 13 residues. CDR3 protein: CASRGDRVSEAFF. The CDR3 nucleotides are TGTGCCAGCAGAGGGGACAGGGTATCTGAAGCTTTCTTT.

The chain joins TRBV7-6 to TRBJ2-3, with unresolved D. CDR1 SGHVS and CDR2 FNYEAQ come from the germline V gene. Trimming removed 4 bases from V and 4 bases from J, with 24 bases in between. CDR3 size: 18 residues. Written as DNA, the CDR3 is TGTGCCAGCAGCTCTCGACTCTCGGCCTTTGTCGGAGCAGATACGCAGTATTTT. Translating gives CASSSRLSAFVGADTQYF.

The chain employs TRBV7-8 and TRBJ1-5; D gene ambiguous. CDR3 length: 15 residues. Germline CDR1 reads SGHVS; CDR2 reads FQNEAQ. V lost 1 base and J lost 0, with 7 bases in between. CDR3 sequence: CASSLELYSNQPQHF. The CDR3 nucleotides read TGTGCCAGCAGCTTAGAACTTTATAGCAATCAGCCCCAGCATTTT. Looking up the rest from reference TRBV7-8 and TRBJ1-5 gives the full variable domain: GAGVSQSPRYKVAKRGQDVALRCDPISGHVSLFWYQQALGQGPEFLTYFQNEAQLDKSGLPSDRFFAERPEGSVSTLKIQRTQQEDSAVYLCASSLELYSNQPQHFGDGTRLSIL.

This clonotype was detected only a few times. The chain has TRBV7-8 and TRBJ2-1; 9 bases fit TRBD2. Germline trimming cut 5 bases from V and 2 bases from J; bases unmatched to any gene: 13. From germline, CDR1 is SGHVS and CDR2 FQNEAQ. This CDR3 is 18 amino acids long. The CDR3 loop is CASSPRVRAGGTYNEQFF. The DNA of the CDR3 is TGTGCCAGCAGCCCCCGCGTAAGAGCGGGGGGTACCTACAATGAGCAGTTCTTC.

This clonotype was detected a few times. V gene TRBV7-9 combines with J gene TRBJ1-2; D not certain. This CDR3 has 13 amino acids. Germline values: CDR1 SEHNR, CDR2 FQNEAQ (reference sequence). Trimming removed 4 bases from V and 0 bases from J, with 6 bases in between. The CDR3 nucleotides read TGTGCCAGCAGCTCGCCGTCTAACTATGGCTACACCTTC. Protein sequence: CASSSPSNYGYTF.

Ten or more counts support this clonotype. The chain carries TRBV6-5 and TRBJ2-2, with TRBD1 as a possible D gene (6 bases). Germline lookup yields CDR1 MNHEY and CDR2 SVGAGI. This CDR3 has 15 amino acids. The V and J ends lost 4 bases and 5 bases respectively, with 14 bases between them. CDR3 coding DNA: TGTGCCAGCAGTTTGGATTTTACAGGGACCGGGGAGCTGTTTTTT. Translated: CASSLDFTGTGELFF.

At least ten counts were recorded for this clonotype. This chain connects TRBV7-2 to TRBJ2-7; 8 positions match TRBD1. J gave up 7 bases and V 7 bases, and 9 bases lay outside the gene matches. The CDR3 has 13 residues. Germline CDR1 SGHTA, CDR2 FQGNSA. The CDR3 DNA sequence: TGTGCCAGCACCGGACAGGGCCGATGGGAGCAGTACTTC. Protein sequence: CASTGQGRWEQYF.

This chain links TRBV28 with TRBJ2-1, with TRBD1 as a possible D gene (6 bases). This CDR3 contains 14 residues. The germline V gene encodes CDR1 MDHEN and CDR2 SYDVKM. The germline V and J ends were trimmed by 7 bases and 2 bases, with 12 bases remaining between them. The CDR3 is CASIGPGAYNEQFF. DNA of the CDR3: TGTGCCAGCATTGGGCCAGGGGCCTACAATGAGCAGTTCTTC.

There are a few counts of this clonotype. V gene TRBV7-9 combines with J gene TRBJ2-1; 10 bases map to TRBD2. From germline, CDR1 is SEHNR and CDR2 FQNEAQ (reference sequence). Losses at the gene ends were 4 bases for V and 7 bases for J; bases not matched to a gene: 10. This CDR3 spans 16 amino acids. The CDR3 nucleotides are TGTGCCAGCAGCTCAAAGCGGGGGGGCAGGAATAATGAGCAGTTCTTC. Its translation: CASSSKRGGRNNEQFF.

The chain combines TRBV27 with TRBJ2-7, with D unclear. CDR1 and CDR2 from the germline V gene are MNHEY and SMNVEV (reference sequence). Deletions cut 6 bases from V and 3 bases from J, with 6 bases between. The CDR3 loop spans 11 amino acids. The CDR3 region is CASRKNYEQYF. The CDR3 bases are TGTGCCAGCAGGAAAAACTACGAGCAGTACTTC.

The chain is built from TRBV7-8 and TRBJ1-1; D gene ambiguous. Deletions cut 3 bases from V and 1 base from J, with 9 bases between. The CDR3 spans 14 residues. Germline V gene sequence: CDR1 SGHVS, CDR2 FQNEAQ. The CDR3 reads CASSLVLANTEAFF. The CDR3 DNA follows: TGTGCCAGCAGCTTGGTACTCGCGAACACTGAAGCTTTCTTT.

This chain uses TRBV6-1 with TRBJ1-2; D ambiguous. V was trimmed by 6 bases and J by 8 bases, leaving 22 bases between them. The germline V gene has CDR1 MNHNS and CDR2 SASEGT. The CDR3 sequence is 15 residues long. CDR3: CASSIIVPLGEGYTF. The CDR3 DNA follows: TGTGCCAGCAGCATTATAGTTCCCCTAGGTGAAGGCTACACCTTC.

The table lists this clonotype with a few counts. The chain carries TRBV7-9 and TRBJ2-4; TRBD2 aligns across 7 bases. V was pared by 1 base and J by 9 bases, with 3 bases of the junction left unmatched. Germline V gives CDR1 SEHNR, CDR2 FQNEAQ (reference sequence). This CDR3 contains 13 residues. The CDR3 reads CASSLGGGSIQYF. In nucleotides, the CDR3 is TGTGCCAGCAGCTTAGGGGGGGGTAGCATTCAGTACTTC.

The chain combines TRBV5-6 with TRBJ1-2; D perhaps matches TRBD1 (6 bases). The CDR3 loop spans 14 amino acids. Looked up from germline, CDR1 is SGHDT and CDR2 is YYEEEE. V was trimmed by 0 bases and J by 7 bases, leaving 13 bases between them. CDR3: CASSLATGPAGYTF. The CDR3, as DNA: TGTGCCAGCAGCTTGGCGACAGGTCCGGCTGGCTACACCTTC.

This clonotype was detected only a few times. This chain connects TRBV7-9 to TRBJ1-2; TRBD1 agrees at 9 bases. Germline lookup yields CDR1 SEHNR and CDR2 FQNEAQ (reference sequence). The CDR3 totals 15 residues. Trimming removed 2 bases from V and 6 bases from J; junction bases left unmatched: 7. DNA of the CDR3: TGTGCCAGCAGCTTAAACCCAGGACAGGGGCATGGCTACACCTTC. This translates into CASSLNPGQGHGYTF.

There are a few counts of this clonotype. The chain joins TRBV11-2 to TRBJ2-7; possibly TRBD1 for D (6 bases). The V gene lost 0 bases and the J gene lost 4 bases, with 13 bases spanning the gap. Per germline, CDR1 SGHAT and CDR2 FQNNGV. The CDR3 is 15 residues long. In nucleotides, the CDR3 is TGTGCCAGCAGCTTAGATGTCATGGGGGCTTACGAGCAGTACTTC. Translated: CASSLDVMGAYEQYF.

This clonotype was picked up a small number of times. The V call is TRBV7-9, the J call TRBJ1-2; D not resolved. CDR3 length: 14 residues. Germline V CDR1 and CDR2: SEHNR, FQNEAQ (reference sequence). V was cut by 1 base and J by 4 bases, with 10 bases left in between. CDR3 DNA sequence: TGTGCCAGCAGCTTAGTTTTTGAAGCCTATGGCTACACCTTC. Its translation: CASSLVFEAYGYTF.